These T cell receptor beta chains were read from a single sample in a study of response to subunit inactivated influenza vaccine. TCRdb reprocessed the RT-PCR reads via MiXCR and lists one record per CDR3 protein. The table records 860,000 or so distinct CDR3 sequences, 21% of them present only once. This material consisted of PBMCs from blood, taken about 5 days after vaccination. The receptor set was obtained from a man aged 45-65 years who received an inactivated influenza vaccine. The CDR3 runs from the conserved cysteine through the conserved F or W. The D gene is left open where the match is weak. Expanded clones are given a class, and other clones once, few, many or no size at all.

>TRBJ2-5|16|-|TRBD2|TRBV5-1
TGCGCCAGCAGCTTGTTTGGCGGGGGGGTCATGGAGACCCAGTACTTC
CASSLFGGGVMETQYF
>TRBJ2-5|15|-|TRBD1|TRBV4-2
TGTGCCAGCAGCCAAGTCGGGACAGGAAAAGAGACCCAGTACTTC
CASSQVGTGKETQYF
>TRBJ2-7|16|-|-|TRBV7-2
TGTGCCAGCAGCTTTGGGTGGATTACACTCAACTACGAGCAGTACTTC
CASSFGWITLNYEQYF
>TRBJ2-3|12|-|-|TRBV5-1
TGCGCCAGCAGCACCGGACAGGATACGCAGTATTTT
CASSTGQDTQYF
>TRBJ2-3|13|-|-|TRBV25-1
TGTGCCAGCAGAGGGGTCTTAACAGATACGCAGTATTTT
CASRGVLTDTQYF
>TRBJ2-2|16|-|TRBD2|TRBV28
TGTGCCAGCAGTTCGGGACTAGCGGTAAATACCGGGGAGCTGTTTTTT
CASSSGLAVNTGELFF
>TRBJ2-5|13|few|TRBD2|TRBV20-1
TGCAGTGCTAGTCGGGGGGGAGCGGAGACCCAGTACTTC
CSASRGGAETQYF
>TRBJ2-3|16|few|TRBD1|TRBV7-3
TGTGCCAGCAGCTCGGGGGACAGGGGCTACACAGATACGCAGTATTTT
CASSSGDRGYTDTQYF
>TRBJ2-7|16|-|TRBD2|TRBV2
TGTGCCAGCAGTGAAAGGGCTAGCGGGCCTTCCTACGAGCAGTACTTC
CASSERASGPSYEQYF
>TRBJ2-5|15|few|-|TRBV20-1
TGCAGTGCTGGCCCCTCGGGGAACCTAAAAGAGACCCAGTACTTC
CSAGPSGNLKETQYF
>TRBJ1-1|13|many|-|TRBV12-3/TRBV12-4
TGTGCCAGCAGTTTAGCGCGAGACACTGAAGCTTTCTTT
CASSLARDTEAFF
>TRBJ2-3|14|many|-|TRBV4-3
TGCGCCAGCAGCCAAGAATCAGGGACAGATACGCAGTATTTT
CASSQESGTDTQYF
>TRBJ2-6|18|few|-|TRBV28
TGTGCCAGCAGCCCCCCCGCGGGGTCTAGCTCTGGGGCCAACGTCCTGACTTTC
CASSPPAGSSSGANVLTF
>TRBJ1-5|14|-|-|TRBV20-1
TGCAGTGCTAGTTCAGGGTCTAGCAATCAGCCCCAGCATTTT
CSASSGSSNQPQHF
>TRBJ2-7|16|-|TRBD2|TRBV4-3
TGCGCCAGCAGCCAATTCTGGACTAGCGGGACCTACGAGCAGTACTTC
CASSQFWTSGTYEQYF
>TRBJ2-1|17|few|-|TRBV20-1
TGCAGTGCTAGAGAACCCTACCCGACCCAATCCTACAATGAGCAGTTCTTC
CSAREPYPTQSYNEQFF
>TRBJ2-3|15|few|TRBD2|TRBV7-9
TGTGCCAGCAGCTTAGCAGCGGGAATGACAGATACGCAGTATTTT
CASSLAAGMTDTQYF
>TRBJ2-7|14|-|TRBD2|TRBV6-5
TGTGCCAGCAGTTCCGCTAGCGGGGGTTACGAGCAGTACTTC
CASSSASGGYEQYF
>TRBJ2-1|14|-|-|TRBV12-3/TRBV12-4
TGTGCCAGCAGAAAAATTAGCTCCTACAATGAGCAGTTCTTC
CASRKISSYNEQFF
>TRBJ1-3|16|many|TRBD1|TRBV29-1
TGCAGCGTTGAAGATCGATGGGACAGCTCTGGAAACACCATATATTTT
CSVEDRWDSSGNTIYF
>TRBJ1-1|14|few|-|TRBV12-3/TRBV12-4
TGTGCCAGCAGTTTCCCCTACTTGAACACTGAAGCTTTCTTT
CASSFPYLNTEAFF
>TRBJ2-7|15|once|TRBD1|TRBV6-2/TRBV6-3
TGTGCCAGCAGCTTAGCGGACAGGGTTACCTACGAGCAGTACTTC
CASSLADRVTYEQYF
>TRBJ2-1|15|few|-|TRBV5-1
TGCGCCAGCAGCTTGGTAACACCCTCCTACAATGAGCAGTTCTTC
CASSLVTPSYNEQFF
>TRBJ1-2|15|many|-|TRBV6-1
TGTGCCAGCACCCCCTCAAGCGCACGGTACTATGGCTACACCTTC
CASTPSSARYYGYTF
>TRBJ1-1|16|many|-|TRBV7-2
TGTGCCAGCAGGACCCAGGGAGGGGGGTCGGGCACTGAAGCTTTCTTT
CASRTQGGGSGTEAFF
>TRBJ2-3|17|-|TRBD2|TRBV27
TGTGCCAGCAGCCCTAGGGGGACTAGCAGAAGCACAGATACGCAGTATTTT
CASSPRGTSRSTDTQYF
>TRBJ2-3|17|few|TRBD1|TRBV9
TGTGCCAGCAGCGCCGAAGGGACAGGTTCCCCCACAGATACGCAGTATTTT
CASSAEGTGSPTDTQYF
>TRBJ1-3|14|many|-|TRBV4-2
TGTGCCAGCAGCCAATCCGAGGCCCGAAACACCATATATTTT
CASSQSEARNTIYF
>TRBJ2-2|17|-|-|TRBV4-3
TGCGCCAGCAGCCAGGGAGGCGGGCAGGGAGGATACGGGGAGCTGTTTTTT
CASSQGGGQGGYGELFF
>TRBJ2-1|15|-|-|TRBV4-1
TGCGCCAGCAGCCAAAACCATAGGTCCTACAATGAGCAGTTCTTC
CASSQNHRSYNEQFF
>TRBJ2-7|16|-|TRBD1|TRBV20-1
TGCAGTGCTAGAGATAGGATACAGGGGTTCTCCTACGAGCAGTACTTC
CSARDRIQGFSYEQYF
>TRBJ2-1|16|few|TRBD1|TRBV6-5
TGTGCCAGCAGTTACCCCCGGGACAGGGGTGGCAATGAGCAGTTCTTC
CASSYPRDRGGNEQFF
>TRBJ2-1|10|many|-|TRBV27
TGTGCCAGCAGTTCTTATGAGCAGTTCTTC
CASSSYEQFF
>TRBJ2-2|18|-|-|TRBV7-8
TGTGCCAGCAGCTTACGCAGGCACGACGCCCGGAACACCGGGGAGCTGTTTTTT
CASSLRRHDARNTGELFF
>TRBJ2-1|15|many|TRBD2|TRBV12-3/TRBV12-4
TGTGCCAGCAGTTTCCGACTAGCGGGGTACAATGAGCAGTTCTTC
CASSFRLAGYNEQFF
>TRBJ2-2|17|few|TRBD2|TRBV9
TGTGCCAGCACCCTAAGCAGGGAGGGAAGAACCCCCGGGGAGCTGTTTTTT
CASTLSREGRTPGELFF
>TRBJ2-5|15|-|-|TRBV7-7
TGTGCTAGCAGCAGAAGCCACCGGGATCAAGAGACCCAGTACTTC
CASSRSHRDQETQYF
>TRBJ2-2|19|-|TRBD1|TRBV10-3
TGTGCCATCAGTCCTGCGGGGACAGGGGAAACTCTGAACACCGGGGAGCTGTTTTTT
CAISPAGTGETLNTGELFF
>TRBJ1-1|14|once|-|TRBV20-1
TGCAGTGCTAGAGATACGGGGCTAATGGATGAAGCTTTCTTT
CSARDTGLMDEAFF
>TRBJ2-3|13|few|-|TRBV28
TGTGCCAGCAGTTTAGGGAGGCCAGATACGCAGTATTTT
CASSLGRPDTQYF
>TRBJ2-7|17|-|TRBD2|TRBV5-1
TGCGCCAGCAGCTCCAGCCGGGGAGCGGGAGGCTCCTACGAGCAGTACTTC
CASSSSRGAGGSYEQYF
>TRBJ2-1|18|-|-|TRBV20-1
TGCAGTGCTAGAGGCTCCTATTCCGCTCCACTGGAGGGCCCGGGGCGGTTCTTC
CSARGSYSAPLEGPGRFF
>TRBJ2-5|14|-|-|TRBV9
TGTGCCAGCAGCGCCCACGACTCACAAGAGACCCAGTACTTC
CASSAHDSQETQYF
>TRBJ1-2|13|-|TRBD1|TRBV7-2
TGTGCCAGCAGCTTAAGACAGGGTGGTGGCTACACCTTC
CASSLRQGGGYTF
>TRBJ2-7|13|few|TRBD2|TRBV20-1
TGCAGTGCGGGATCTAGCGGTAGCTACGAGCAGTACTTC
CSAGSSGSYEQYF
>TRBJ2-7|14|-|-|TRBV24-1
TGTGCCACCAGTGGTCCAGGTAGCTCCTACGAGCAGTACTTC
CATSGPGSSYEQYF
>TRBJ2-3|14|-|-|TRBV2
TGTGCCAGCCAGTCGAGAACCCGCACAGATACGCAGTATTTT
CASQSRTRTDTQYF
>TRBJ2-2|14|-|-|TRBV30
TGTGCCTGGAGTGTACGCGGGACATCCGGGGAGCTGTTTTTT
CAWSVRGTSGELFF
>TRBJ2-7|14|-|TRBD2|TRBV20-1
TGCAGTGCTAGGGGGGGACTAGCGGTTTACGAGCAGTACTTC
CSARGGLAVYEQYF
>TRBJ2-7|16|once|TRBD1|TRBV30
TGTGCCTGGAGTGCCGTCCCGGGACAGGGGACCTACGAGCAGTACTTC
CAWSAVPGQGTYEQYF
>TRBJ1-1|14|few|TRBD1|TRBV10-3
TGTGCCATCAGTGGACAGGGGGTGAACACTGAAGCTTTCTTT
CAISGQGVNTEAFF
>TRBJ2-7|16|few|-|TRBV5-1
TGCGCCAGCAGTCGAGACGGCTCCGTAAGCTCCTACGAGCAGTACTTC
CASSRDGSVSSYEQYF
>TRBJ2-3|15|few|TRBD2|TRBV13
TGTGCCACTTGGGAACTAGCGGGTTCCGGAGATACGCAGTATTTT
CATWELAGSGDTQYF